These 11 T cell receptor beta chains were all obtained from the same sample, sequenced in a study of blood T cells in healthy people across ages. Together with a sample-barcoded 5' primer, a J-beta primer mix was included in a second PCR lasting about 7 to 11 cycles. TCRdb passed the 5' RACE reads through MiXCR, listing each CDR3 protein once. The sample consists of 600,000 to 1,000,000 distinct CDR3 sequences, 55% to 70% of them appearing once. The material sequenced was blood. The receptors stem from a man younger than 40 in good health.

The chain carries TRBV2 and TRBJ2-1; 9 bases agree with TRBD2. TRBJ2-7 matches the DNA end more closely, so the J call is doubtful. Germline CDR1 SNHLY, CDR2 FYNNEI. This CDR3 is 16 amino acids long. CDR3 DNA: TGTGCCAGCAGTGAAACGGGCGGGGGGGATTACAATGAGCAGTACTTC. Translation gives CASSETGGGDYNEQYF.

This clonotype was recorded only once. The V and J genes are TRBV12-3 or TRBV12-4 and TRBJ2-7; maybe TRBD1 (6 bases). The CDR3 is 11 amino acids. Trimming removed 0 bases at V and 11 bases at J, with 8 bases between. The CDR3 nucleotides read TGTGCCAGCAGTTTAGCACAGGGAAAGTACTTC. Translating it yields CASSLAQGKYF.

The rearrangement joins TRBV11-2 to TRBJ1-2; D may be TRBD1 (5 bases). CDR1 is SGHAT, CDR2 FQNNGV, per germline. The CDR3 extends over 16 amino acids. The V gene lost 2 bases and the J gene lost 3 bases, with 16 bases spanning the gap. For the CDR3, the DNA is TGTGCCAGCAGCTTAACCACAGGTTTTGGAGACTATGGCTACACCTTC. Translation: CASSLTTGFGDYGYTF. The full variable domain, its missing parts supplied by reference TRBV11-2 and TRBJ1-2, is EAGVAQSPRYKIIEKRQSVAFWCNPISGHATLYWYQQILGQGPKLLIQFQNNGVVDDSQLPKDRFSAERLKGVDSTLKIQPAKLEDSAVYLCASSLTTGFGDYGYTFGSGTRLTVV.

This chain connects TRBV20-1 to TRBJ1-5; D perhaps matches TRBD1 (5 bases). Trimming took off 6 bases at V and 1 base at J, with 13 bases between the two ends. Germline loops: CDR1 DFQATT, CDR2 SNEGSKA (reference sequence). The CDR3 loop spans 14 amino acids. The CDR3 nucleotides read TGCAGTGCCACAACAGGCATAAGCAATCAGCCCCAGCATTTT. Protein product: CSATTGISNQPQHF.

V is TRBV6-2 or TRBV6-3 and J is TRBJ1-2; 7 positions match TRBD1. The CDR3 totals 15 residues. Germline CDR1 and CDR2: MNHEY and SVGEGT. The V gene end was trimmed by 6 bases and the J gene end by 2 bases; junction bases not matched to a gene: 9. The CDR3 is CASRSSGDRNYGYTF. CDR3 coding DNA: TGTGCCAGCAGGTCGTCCGGGGACAGAAACTATGGCTACACCTTC.

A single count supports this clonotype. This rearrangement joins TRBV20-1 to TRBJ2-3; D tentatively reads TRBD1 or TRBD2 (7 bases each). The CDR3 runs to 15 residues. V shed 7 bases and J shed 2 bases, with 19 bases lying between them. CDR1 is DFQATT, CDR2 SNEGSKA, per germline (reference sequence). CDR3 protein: CSEGKGAGDTDTQYF. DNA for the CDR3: TGCAGTGAGGGGAAGGGGGCGGGAGACACAGATACGCAGTATTTT.

DNA of the CDR3: TGTGCCAGCAGCTTAGATAGCGATACTTACGAGCAGTACTTC. It specifies CASSLDSDTYEQYF. This chain connects TRBV7-2 to TRBJ2-4; TRBD2 might be the D (5 bases). The end of the DNA fits TRBJ2-7 better, so the J call may be wrong. The CDR3 runs 14 residues. Germline V gives CDR1 SGHTA, CDR2 FQGNSA.

The CDR3 DNA is TGTGCCAGCACTCCACCCTCGGATGAGCAGTTCTTC. It is translated as CASTPPSDEQFF. V gene TRBV6-5 combines with J gene TRBJ2-1; D is ambiguous. CDR1 MNHEY and CDR2 SVGAGI come from the germline V gene. The CDR3 runs 12 residues. Between the trimmed V and J ends, which lost 7 bases and 8 bases, there was a span of 12 bases.

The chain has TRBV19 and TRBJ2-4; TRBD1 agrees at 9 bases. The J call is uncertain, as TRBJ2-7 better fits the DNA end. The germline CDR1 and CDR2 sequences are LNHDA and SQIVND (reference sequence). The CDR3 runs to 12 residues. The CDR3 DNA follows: TGTGCCAGCGGGACAGGGCAGAGCGAGCAGTACTTC. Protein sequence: CASGTGQSEQYF.

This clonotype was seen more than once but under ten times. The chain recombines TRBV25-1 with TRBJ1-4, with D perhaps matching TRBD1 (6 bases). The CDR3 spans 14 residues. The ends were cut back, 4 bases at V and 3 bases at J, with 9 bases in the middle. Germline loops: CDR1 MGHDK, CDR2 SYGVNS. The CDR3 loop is CASSVQGSNEKLFF. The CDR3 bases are TGTGCCAGCAGTGTACAGGGATCTAATGAAAAACTGTTTTTT.

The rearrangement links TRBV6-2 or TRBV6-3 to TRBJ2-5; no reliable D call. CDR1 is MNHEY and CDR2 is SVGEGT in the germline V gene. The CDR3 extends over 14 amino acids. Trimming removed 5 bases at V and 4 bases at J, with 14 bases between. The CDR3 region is CASSPTRVAETQYF. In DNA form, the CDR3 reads TGTGCCAGCAGTCCAACTCGTGTAGCAGAGACCCAGTACTTC.